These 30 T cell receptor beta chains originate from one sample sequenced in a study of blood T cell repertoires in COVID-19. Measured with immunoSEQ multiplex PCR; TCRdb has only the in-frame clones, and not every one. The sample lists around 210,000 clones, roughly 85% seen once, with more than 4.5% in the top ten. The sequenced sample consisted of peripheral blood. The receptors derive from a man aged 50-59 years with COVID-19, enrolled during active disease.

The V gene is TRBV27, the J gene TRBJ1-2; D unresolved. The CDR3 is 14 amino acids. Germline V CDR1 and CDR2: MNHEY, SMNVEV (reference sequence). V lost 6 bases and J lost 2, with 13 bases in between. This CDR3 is CASSSTTYNYGYTF. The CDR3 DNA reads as TGTGCCAGCAGCTCCACCACATACAACTATGGCTACACCTTC.

The CDR3 DNA reads TGCGCCAGCAGCCGGGATCCTTCTGGAAACACCATATATTTT. It translates to CASSRDPSGNTIYF. V is TRBV23-1 and J is TRBJ1-3, with unresolved D. TRBV23-1 is given ORF status, its function remaining uncertain. CDR3 length: 14 amino acids. V was trimmed by 6 bases and J by 1 base, leaving 10 bases between them.

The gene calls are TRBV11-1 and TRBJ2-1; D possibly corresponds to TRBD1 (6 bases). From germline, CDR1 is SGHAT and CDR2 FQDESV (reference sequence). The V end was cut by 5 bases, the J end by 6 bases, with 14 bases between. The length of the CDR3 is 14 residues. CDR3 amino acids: CASSTTTGFNEQFF. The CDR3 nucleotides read TGTGCCAGCAGCACCACCACAGGGTTCAATGAGCAGTTCTTC.

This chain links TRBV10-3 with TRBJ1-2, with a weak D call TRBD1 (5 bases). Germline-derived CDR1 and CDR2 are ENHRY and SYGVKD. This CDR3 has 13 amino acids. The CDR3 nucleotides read TGTGCTGCCTCGGGGGGTGTTTACTATGGCTACACCTTC. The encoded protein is CAASGGVYYGYTF.

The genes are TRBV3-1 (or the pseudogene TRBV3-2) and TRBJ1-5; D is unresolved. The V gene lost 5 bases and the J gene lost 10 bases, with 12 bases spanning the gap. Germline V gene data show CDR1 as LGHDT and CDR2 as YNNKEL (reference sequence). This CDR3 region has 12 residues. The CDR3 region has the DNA TGTGCCAGCAGCGCCCATCCGGGACCCCAGCATTTT. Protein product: CASSAHPGPQHF.

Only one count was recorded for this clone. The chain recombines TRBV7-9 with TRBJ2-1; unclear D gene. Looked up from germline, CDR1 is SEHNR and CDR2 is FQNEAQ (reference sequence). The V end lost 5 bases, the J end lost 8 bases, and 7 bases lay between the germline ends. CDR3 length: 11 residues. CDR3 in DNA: TGTGCCAGCAGCAACTTGGATGAGCAGTTCTTC. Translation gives CASSNLDEQFF.

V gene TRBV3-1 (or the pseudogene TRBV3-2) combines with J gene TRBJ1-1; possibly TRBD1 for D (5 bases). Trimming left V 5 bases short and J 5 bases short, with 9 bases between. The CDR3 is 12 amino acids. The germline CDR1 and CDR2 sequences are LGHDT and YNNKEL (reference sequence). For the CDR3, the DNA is TGTGCCAGCAGCTGGGGGGAGACTGAAGCTTTCTTT. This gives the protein CASSWGETEAFF.

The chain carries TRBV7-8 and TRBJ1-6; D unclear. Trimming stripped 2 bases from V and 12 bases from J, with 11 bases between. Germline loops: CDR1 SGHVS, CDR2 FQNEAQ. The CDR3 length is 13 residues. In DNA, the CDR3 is TGTGCCAGCAGCTTAAGCCGGGGTGGACCCCTCCACTTT. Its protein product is CASSLSRGGPLHF.

The CDR3 sequence: CAWSTGTPNQPQHF. The CDR3 DNA reads as TGTGCCTGGTCTACCGGGACACCAAATCAGCCCCAGCATTTT. The rearrangement uses TRBV30 and TRBJ1-5; TRBD1 might be the D (6 bases). Germline lookup yields CDR1 GTSNPN and CDR2 SVGIG (reference sequence). This CDR3 region has 14 residues. Trimming left V 5 bases short and J 4 bases short, with 15 bases between.

CDR3 bases: TGTGCCAGTAATAGAAGGGGAGGAAATTCACCCCTCCACTTT. Translating it yields CASNRRGGNSPLHF. The chain has TRBV19 and TRBJ1-6, with a weak D call TRBD1 (5 bases). In germline, CDR1 is LNHDA, CDR2 SQIVND (reference sequence). The CDR3 consists of 14 residues. The ends were cut back, 7 bases at V and 7 bases at J, with 14 bases in the middle.

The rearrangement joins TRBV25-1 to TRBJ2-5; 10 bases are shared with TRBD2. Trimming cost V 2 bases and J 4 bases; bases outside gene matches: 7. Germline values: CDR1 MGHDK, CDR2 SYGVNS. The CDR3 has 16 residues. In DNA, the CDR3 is TGTGCCAGCAGTGAACTAGCGGGGGTATCTATAGAGACCCAGTACTTC. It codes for CASSELAGVSIETQYF.

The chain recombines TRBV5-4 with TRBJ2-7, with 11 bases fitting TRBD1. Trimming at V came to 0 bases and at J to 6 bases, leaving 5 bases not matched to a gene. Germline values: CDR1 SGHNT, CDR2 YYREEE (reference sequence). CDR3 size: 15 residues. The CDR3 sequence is CASSLARTGGLEQYF. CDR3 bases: TGTGCCAGCAGCTTGGCCCGGACAGGGGGCCTCGAGCAGTACTTC.

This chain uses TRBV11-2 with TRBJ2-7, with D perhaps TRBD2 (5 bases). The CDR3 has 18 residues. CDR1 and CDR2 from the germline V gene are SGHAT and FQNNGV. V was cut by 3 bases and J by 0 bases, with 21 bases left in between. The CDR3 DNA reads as TGTGCCAGCAGCTTCCAGTACTTGGGAGAAGCCAGCTCCTACGAGCAGTACTTC. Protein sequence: CASSFQYLGEASSYEQYF.

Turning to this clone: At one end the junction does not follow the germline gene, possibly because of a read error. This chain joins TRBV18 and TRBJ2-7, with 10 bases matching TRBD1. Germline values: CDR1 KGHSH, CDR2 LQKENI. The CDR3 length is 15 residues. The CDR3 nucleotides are TGTGCCAGCTCACCAGATAGTCGGAGACAGGGGGCACCTAACTTC. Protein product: CASSPDSRRQGAPNF.

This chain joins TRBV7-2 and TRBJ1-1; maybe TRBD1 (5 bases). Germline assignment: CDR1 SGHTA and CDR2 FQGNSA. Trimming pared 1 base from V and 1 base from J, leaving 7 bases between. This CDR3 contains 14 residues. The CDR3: CASSLGTTNTEAFF. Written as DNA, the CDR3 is TGTGCCAGCAGCTTAGGGACAACGAACACTGAAGCTTTCTTT.

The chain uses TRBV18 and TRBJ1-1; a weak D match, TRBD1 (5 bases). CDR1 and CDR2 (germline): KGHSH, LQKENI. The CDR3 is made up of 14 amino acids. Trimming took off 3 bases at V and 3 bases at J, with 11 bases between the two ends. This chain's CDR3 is CASSPGALYTEAFF. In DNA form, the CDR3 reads TGTGCCAGCTCACCTGGGGCTCTCTACACTGAAGCTTTCTTT.

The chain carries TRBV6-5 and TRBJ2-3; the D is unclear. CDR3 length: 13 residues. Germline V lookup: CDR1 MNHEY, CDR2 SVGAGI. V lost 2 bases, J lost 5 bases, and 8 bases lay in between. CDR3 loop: CASSYPGRDTQYF. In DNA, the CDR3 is TGTGCCAGCAGTTACCCTGGTAGAGATACGCAGTATTTT.

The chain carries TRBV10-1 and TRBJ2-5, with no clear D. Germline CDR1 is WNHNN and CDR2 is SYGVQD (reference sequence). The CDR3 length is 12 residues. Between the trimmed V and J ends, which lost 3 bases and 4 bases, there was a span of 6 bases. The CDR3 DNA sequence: TGCGCCAGCAGTGACACTCTAGAGACCCAGTACTTC. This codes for CASSDTLETQYF.

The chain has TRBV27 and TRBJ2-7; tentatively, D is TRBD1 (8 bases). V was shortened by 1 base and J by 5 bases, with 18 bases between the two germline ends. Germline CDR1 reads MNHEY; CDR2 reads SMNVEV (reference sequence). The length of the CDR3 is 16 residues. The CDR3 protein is CASSLWGGQVGHEQYF. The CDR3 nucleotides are TGTGCCAGCAGTTTATGGGGGGGACAGGTGGGACACGAGCAGTACTTC.

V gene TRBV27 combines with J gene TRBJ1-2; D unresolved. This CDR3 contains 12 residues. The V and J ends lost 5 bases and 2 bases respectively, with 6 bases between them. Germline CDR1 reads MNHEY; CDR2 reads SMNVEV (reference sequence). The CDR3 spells CASSLINYGYTF. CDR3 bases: TGTGCCAGCAGTCTTATAAACTATGGCTACACCTTC.

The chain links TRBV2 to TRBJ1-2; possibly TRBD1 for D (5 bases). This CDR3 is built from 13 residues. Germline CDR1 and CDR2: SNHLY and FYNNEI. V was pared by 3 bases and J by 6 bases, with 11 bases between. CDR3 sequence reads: CASSDSPRDGYTF. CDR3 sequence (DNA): TGTGCCAGCAGTGACTCACCCAGGGATGGCTACACCTTC.

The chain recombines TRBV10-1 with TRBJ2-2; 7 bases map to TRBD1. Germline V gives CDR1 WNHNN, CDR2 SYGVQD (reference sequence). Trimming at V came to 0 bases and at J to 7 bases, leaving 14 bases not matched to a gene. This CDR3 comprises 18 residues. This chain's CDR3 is CASSESHLKGASNGELFF. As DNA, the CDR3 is TGCGCCAGCAGTGAGTCCCACCTGAAGGGGGCGTCGAACGGGGAGCTGTTTTTT.

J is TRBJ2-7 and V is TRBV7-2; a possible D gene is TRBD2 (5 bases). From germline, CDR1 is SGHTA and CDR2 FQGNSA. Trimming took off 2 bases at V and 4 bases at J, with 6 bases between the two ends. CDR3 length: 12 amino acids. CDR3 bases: TGTGCCAGCAGCTTAACTAGGTACGAGCAGTACTTC. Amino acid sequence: CASSLTRYEQYF.

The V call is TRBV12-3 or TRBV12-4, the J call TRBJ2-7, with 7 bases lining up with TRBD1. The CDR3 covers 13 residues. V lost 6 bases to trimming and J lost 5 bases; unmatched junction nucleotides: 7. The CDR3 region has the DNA TGTGCCAGCAGACAGGGACAGTTCCACGAGCAGTACTTC. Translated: CASRQGQFHEQYF.

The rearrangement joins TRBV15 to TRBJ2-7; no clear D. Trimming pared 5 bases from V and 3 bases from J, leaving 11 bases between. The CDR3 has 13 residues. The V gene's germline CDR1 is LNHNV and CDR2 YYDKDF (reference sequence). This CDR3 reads CATSLQENYEQYF. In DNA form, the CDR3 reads TGTGCCACCAGCTTGCAGGAAAACTACGAGCAGTACTTC. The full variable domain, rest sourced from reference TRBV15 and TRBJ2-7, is DAMVIQNPRYQVTQFGKPVTLSCSQTLNHNVMYWYQQKSSQAPKLLFHYYDKDFNNEADTPDNFQSRRPNTSFCFLDIRSPGLGDTAMYLCATSLQENYEQYFGPGTRLTVT.

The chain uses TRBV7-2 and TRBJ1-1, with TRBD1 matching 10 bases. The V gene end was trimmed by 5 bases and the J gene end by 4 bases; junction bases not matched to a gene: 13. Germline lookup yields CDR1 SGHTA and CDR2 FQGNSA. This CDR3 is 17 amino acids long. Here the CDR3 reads CASSPRGTGAGGTEAFF. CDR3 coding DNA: TGTGCCAGCAGCCCCCGCGGGACAGGGGCCGGGGGCACTGAAGCTTTCTTT.

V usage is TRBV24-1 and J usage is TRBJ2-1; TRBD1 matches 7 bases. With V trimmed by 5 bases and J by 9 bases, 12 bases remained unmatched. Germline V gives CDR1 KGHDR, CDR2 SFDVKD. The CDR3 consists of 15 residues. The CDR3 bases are TGTGCCACCAGTGCCCCGGACAGGCTACCCGGTGAGCAGTTCTTC. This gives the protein CATSAPDRLPGEQFF.

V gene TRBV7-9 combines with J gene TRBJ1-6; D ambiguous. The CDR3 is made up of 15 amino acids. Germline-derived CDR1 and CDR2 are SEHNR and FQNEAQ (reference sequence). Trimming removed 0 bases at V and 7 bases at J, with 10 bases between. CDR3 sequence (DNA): TGTGCCAGCAGCTTAGCGCTGAGCCCCAATTCACCCCTCCACTTT. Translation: CASSLALSPNSPLHF.

The CDR3 sequence is CACPTRGGNTIYF. The CDR3 DNA reads TGTGCCTGTCCGACCCGGGGGGGAAACACCATATATTTT. This sequence joins TRBV30 and TRBJ1-3; the D gene is possibly TRBD1 (5 bases). This CDR3 contains 13 residues. Germline loops: CDR1 GTSNPN, CDR2 SVGIG (reference sequence). With 6 bases removed from V and 4 bases from J, the gap between germline ends came to 13 bases.

In DNA, the CDR3 is TGTGCCAGCTCACGGGACAGCTACGAGCAGTACTTC. Translated, it gives CASSRDSYEQYF. The rearrangement joins TRBV18 to TRBJ2-7; TRBD1 agrees at 7 bases. The length of the CDR3 is 12 residues. V shed 4 bases, J shed 3 bases, and the junction held 0 bases outside the gene matches. Germline V lookup: CDR1 KGHSH, CDR2 LQKENI.